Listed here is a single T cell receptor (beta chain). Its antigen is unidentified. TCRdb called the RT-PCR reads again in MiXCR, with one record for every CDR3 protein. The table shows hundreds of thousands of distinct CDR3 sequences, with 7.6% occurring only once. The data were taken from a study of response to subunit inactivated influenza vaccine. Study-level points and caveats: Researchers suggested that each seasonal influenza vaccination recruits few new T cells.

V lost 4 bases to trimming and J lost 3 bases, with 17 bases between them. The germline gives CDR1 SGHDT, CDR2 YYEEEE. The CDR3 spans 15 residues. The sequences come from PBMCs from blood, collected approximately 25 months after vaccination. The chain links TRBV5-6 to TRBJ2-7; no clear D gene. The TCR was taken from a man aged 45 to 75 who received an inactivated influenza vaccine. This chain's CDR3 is CASSPGRTKNYEQYF. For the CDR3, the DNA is TGTGCCAGCAGCCCCGGACGGACCAAAAACTACGAGCAGTACTTC.